This passage covers 9 T cell receptor beta chains from one sample sequenced in a study of T-cell reconstitution after alpha-beta-depleted transplantation in children. Unique molecular identifiers were built into the TCRbeta library. In TCRdb, the PCR reads were re-called with MiXCR into one record per CDR3 protein. The repertoire has some 250,000 distinct CDR3 sequences, around 12% of them found once; the top ten carry about 2.6%. The input for sequencing was PBMCs from the stem cell graft donor, taken from the stem cell graft. The receptors stem from a human donor who donated a stem cell graft to a child with acute lymphoblastic leukemia.

This clonotype was counted ten times or more. The genes are TRBV28 and TRBJ1-6; D unresolved. CDR1 is MDHEN and CDR2 is SYDVKM in the germline V gene. This CDR3 is built from 16 residues. The V gene lost 3 bases and the J gene lost 8 bases, with 17 bases spanning the gap. DNA of the CDR3: TGTGCCAGCAGTTTGAGTAAGGGAAGTGTGGATTCACCCCTCCACTTT. Amino acid sequence: CASSLSKGSVDSPLHF.

This clonotype came up many times. The CDR3 loop is CASSSEVETEQFF. The CDR3, as DNA: TGTGCCAGCAGTTCGGAAGTCGAAACTGAGCAGTTCTTC. The V and J genes are TRBV6-2 or TRBV6-3 and TRBJ2-1; D unresolved. Between the trimmed V and J ends, which lost 4 bases and 9 bases, there was a span of 13 bases. From germline, CDR1 is MNHEY and CDR2 SVGEGT. The CDR3 is 13 amino acids.

This chain uses TRBV18 with TRBJ2-7, with 8 positions matching TRBD1. The CDR3 has 14 amino acids. The V gene's germline CDR1 is KGHSH and CDR2 LQKENI. V was clipped by 3 bases and J by 0 bases; unmatched bases: 1. The CDR3 DNA reads as TGTGCCAGCTCACCGGACAGGGACTCCTACGAGCAGTACTTC. This gives the protein CASSPDRDSYEQYF.

This clonotype was observed many times. The chain has TRBV28 and TRBJ1-1; D gene unclear. The CDR3 extends over 14 amino acids. The V end was cut by 5 bases, the J end by 0 bases, with 10 bases between. Germline V gene data show CDR1 as MDHEN and CDR2 as SYDVKM. In DNA form, the CDR3 reads TGTGCCAGCAGTGCCGGGGTGGTGAACACTGAAGCTTTCTTT. This sequence encodes CASSAGVVNTEAFF.

The chain couples TRBV6-2 or TRBV6-3 to TRBJ2-1; D remains ambiguous. V lost 8 bases, J lost 4 bases, and 18 bases lay in between. CDR1 and CDR2 (germline): MNHEY, SVGEGT. This CDR3 comprises 15 residues. In nucleotides, the CDR3 is TGTGCCAGCTCCCCCCACGCCCTCCAATACAATGAGCAGTTCTTC. Translating it yields CASSPHALQYNEQFF.

This clonotype was recorded a few times. The chain uses TRBV20-1 and TRBJ2-5; the D call may be TRBD1 or TRBD2 (6 bases each). The CDR3 covers 13 residues. Germline loops: CDR1 DFQATT, CDR2 SNEGSKA (reference sequence). V lost 5 bases and J lost 2, with 12 bases in between. In nucleotides, the CDR3 is TGCAGTGCTGCGGGACATGAACAAGAGACCCAGTACTTC. Protein sequence: CSAAGHEQETQYF.

As for this clonotype: A clone one base away is much larger, so this may be a read error. This chain links TRBV25-1 with TRBJ2-7; D remains unclear. The CDR3 sequence is 14 residues long. Germline CDR1 reads MGHDK; CDR2 reads SYGVNS. Trimming removed 3 bases from V and 2 bases from J, with 11 bases in between. CDR3 sequence reads: CASSEQYYPYEQYF. CDR3 sequence (DNA): TGTGCCAGCAGTGAGCAGTACTACCCCTACGAGCAGTACTTC.

This clonotype was detected a few times. The rearrangement joins TRBV30 to TRBJ1-2; D is ambiguous. From germline, CDR1 is GTSNPN and CDR2 SVGIG (reference sequence). The V gene lost 5 bases and the J gene lost 4 bases, with 11 bases spanning the gap. The CDR3 extends over 12 amino acids. CDR3 amino acids: CAWFRLLYGYTF. CDR3 DNA: TGTGCCTGGTTCCGGTTACTCTATGGCTACACCTTC.

Ten or more counts support this clonotype. The genes are TRBV29-1 and TRBJ2-7, with D possibly matching TRBD1 (6 bases). V lost 6 bases and J 3 bases, leaving 9 bases between the germline ends. Germline CDR1 reads SQVTM; CDR2 reads ANQGSEA. The CDR3 covers 11 residues. As DNA, the CDR3 is TGCAGCGTCGGACAGTACTACGAGCAGTACTTC. Protein: CSVGQYYEQYF.